This T cell receptor (beta chain) was identified in a study of beta chain features in type 1 diabetes. General observations from the study: More deletions and fewer insertions at VDJ junctions were seen in type 1 diabetes patients. All four CD4+ subsets from Type 1 diabetes patients carried moderately but significantly shorter TCRB CDR3s.

The sequenced template was cDNA made from the entire isolated RNA. TCRdb keeps only in-frame clones here, not all; method: immunoSEQ multiplex PCR. In the table there are about 260,000 clones, roughly 22% of which are singletons. This clone has only a few counts. Its antigen is not identified. Naive, central memory, regulatory and stem cell-like memory cells within the CD4+ compartment were sorted using CD45RO/CCR7/CD25/CD127/CD95/CD27. Every sorted population was more than 98% pure. V lost 6 bases, J lost 1 base, and 6 bases stayed unmatched. Germline V gives CDR1 MDHEN, CDR2 SYDVKM. The CDR3 is 15 amino acids.

The origin of this receptor is a woman aged 40 to 50 with type 1 diabetes. The rearrangement joins TRBV28 to TRBJ2-5; 9 nucleotides match TRBD2. Sequenced material: naive CD4+ T cells from blood. The CDR3 protein is CASSQSGGFQETQYF. The CDR3 region has the DNA TGTGCCAGCAGCCAGAGCGGGGGGTTCCAAGAGACCCAGTACTTC. The complete variable domain, with remaining parts taken from reference TRBV28 and TRBJ2-5, reads DVKVTQSSRYLVKRTGEKVFLECVQDMDHENMFWYRQDPGLGLRLIYFSYDVKMKEKGDIPEGYSVSREKKERFSLILESASTNQTSMYLCASSQSGGFQETQYFGPGTRLLVL.